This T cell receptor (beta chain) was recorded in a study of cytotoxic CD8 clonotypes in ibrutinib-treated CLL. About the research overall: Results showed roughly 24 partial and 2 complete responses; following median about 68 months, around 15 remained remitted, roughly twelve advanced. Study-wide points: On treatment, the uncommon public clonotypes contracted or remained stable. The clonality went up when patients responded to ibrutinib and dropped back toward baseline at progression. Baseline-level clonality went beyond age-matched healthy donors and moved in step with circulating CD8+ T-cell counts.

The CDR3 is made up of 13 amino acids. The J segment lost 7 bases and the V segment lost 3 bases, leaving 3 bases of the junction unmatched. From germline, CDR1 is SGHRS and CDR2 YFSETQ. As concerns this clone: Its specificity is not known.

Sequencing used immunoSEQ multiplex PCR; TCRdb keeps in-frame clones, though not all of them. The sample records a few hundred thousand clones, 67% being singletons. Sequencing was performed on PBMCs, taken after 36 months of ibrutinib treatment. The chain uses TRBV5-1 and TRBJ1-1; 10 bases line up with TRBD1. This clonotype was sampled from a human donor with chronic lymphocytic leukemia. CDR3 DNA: TGCGCCAGCAGCTCCCGGGACAGGGGTGAAGCTTTCTTT. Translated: CASSSRDRGEAFF.